The present TCR beta chain was sequenced within a study of Ad26.COV2.S vaccination and SARS-CoV-2 variants. The data were produced by immunoSEQ multiplex PCR, yet TCRdb's version contains in-frame clones alone and is incomplete. The data hold a few hundred thousand clones, with roughly 84% observed a single time. The CDR3 sequence is 15 residues long. The germline CDR1 and CDR2 sequences are MNHEY and SVGAGI. Trimming left V 7 bases short and J 3 bases short, with 19 bases between. Treatment indicated: approximately 18 received Ad26.COV2.S at low or high dose, single or two shots; roughly 5 received placebo; per-sample allocation not given. After the first vaccine or placebo injection, samples were drawn on day 63. This adult donor, from Boston, was 18-55 years old.

This sample comprised peripheral blood, obtained in a trial of Ad26.COV2.S vaccine versus placebo. This TCR was sampled from a person aged 18-60 years who received the Ad26.COV2.S COVID-19 vaccine or a placebo. The rearrangement joins TRBV6-5 to TRBJ2-7; either TRBD1 or TRBD2 may supply D (5 bases each). Written as DNA, the CDR3 is TGTGCCAGCACCGAGGGGCAGGGACCAGGCTACGAGCAGTACTTC. Amino acids: CASTEGQGPGYEQYF.